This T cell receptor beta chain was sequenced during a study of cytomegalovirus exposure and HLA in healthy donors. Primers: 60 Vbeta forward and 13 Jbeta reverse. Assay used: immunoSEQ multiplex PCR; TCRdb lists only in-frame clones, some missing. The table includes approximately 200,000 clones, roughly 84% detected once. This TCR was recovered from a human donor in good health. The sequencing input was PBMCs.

The CDR3 reads CATSREGLRPGEQYF. CDR3 nucleotides: TGTGCCACCAGCAGAGAGGGCCTCCGTCCGGGGGAGCAGTACTTC. The V call is TRBV15, the J call TRBJ2-7, with D possibly matching TRBD2 (5 bases). Trimming took off 0 bases at V and 7 bases at J, with 16 bases between the two ends. Germline CDR1 is LNHNV and CDR2 is YYDKDF (reference sequence). This CDR3 has 15 amino acids.